This paragraph reports one T cell receptor (beta chain). This sample was taken from a study of blood T cell repertoires in COVID-19. Study-level background: Sample material is recorded as cDNA or gDNA derived from T cells, B-cell-depleted T cells, or PBMCs.

V gave up 3 bases and J gave up 3 bases, with 14 bases separating them. In germline, CDR1 is SEHNR, CDR2 FQNEAQ (reference sequence). This CDR3 is built from 15 residues. Participant reports of clinical history set cohort assignment. The protocol was immunoSEQ multiplex PCR, while the TCRdb copy is restricted to in-frame clones and leaves out a portion. The data show 250,000 to 350,000 clones, 75% to 95% seen once. The sequence derives from a woman aged 25 to 45 who had recovered from COVID-19. V usage is TRBV7-9 and J usage is TRBJ1-1, with D perhaps matching TRBD1 (6 bases). The source material was PBMCs or T cells enriched from blood (not recorded which). The DNA of the CDR3 is TGTGCCAGCAGCTTCCGGACAGTAGCCGACACTGAAGCTTTCTTT. It specifies CASSFRTVADTEAFF.